This T cell receptor beta chain appears in the sequencing data of a study of STAT5B mutations in CD4+ large granular lymphocyte leukemia. The study's findings and limits: CD4-sorted patient repertoires seemed more clonal than healthy CD4+ repertoires.

Measured with immunoSEQ multiplex PCR; TCRdb has only the in-frame clones, and not every one. The sample yields tens of thousands of clones, 74% seen once. In the case of this clone: Its antigen is unidentified.

This clonotype was obtained from a human donor in good health. Sample: CD4+ T cells from blood buffy coats.

The chain's CDR3 is CASSLLREKLFF. The CDR3 DNA reads as TGTGCCAGCAGCCTTCTACGAGAAAAACTGTTTTTT. The chain couples TRBV28 to TRBJ1-4; no reliable D call. Germline CDR1 reads MDHEN; CDR2 reads SYDVKM. There are 12 residues in the CDR3. Trimming stripped 6 bases from V and 8 bases from J, with 10 bases between.